Listed below are T cell receptor beta chains from one sample, sequenced in a study of blood T cell repertoires in COVID-19. Assay used: immunoSEQ multiplex PCR; TCRdb lists only in-frame clones, some missing. The sample shows under 170,000 clones, approximately 83% of them seen only once. What was sequenced was peripheral blood. The receptor set was obtained from a man aged 70-80 years with acute or convalescent COVID-19. Both conserved end residues are part of each CDR3. A D gene is named only where the DNA matches it firmly. The listing skips clone size in some rows; elsewhere it reads once, few, many or a size class.

V	size	J	D	DNA	CDR3
TRBV10-3	-	TRBJ2-2	-	TGTGCCATCAGTGAGTCCGGGGAGGCCACCGGGGAGCTGTTTTTT	CAISESGEATGELFF
TRBV14	-	TRBJ2-1	TRBD1	TGTGCCAGCAGCCAGTTGACAGGGGGCAATGAGCAGTTCTTC	CASSQLTGGNEQFF
TRBV5-1	-	TRBJ2-1	TRBD1	TGCGCCAGCAGCACCATATGGACAGGGGGTGACACTAGCCTTACCTACAATGAGCAGTTCTTC	CASSTIWTGGDTSLTYNEQFF
TRBV6-7	-	TRBJ2-3	TRBD2	TGTGCCAGCAGTATCGATGGGACTAGCGGGAGTAGCACAGATACGCAGTATTTT	CASSIDGTSGSSTDTQYF
TRBV9	few	TRBJ1-1	-	TGTGCCAGCAGCGTAGAGAGTATGGGCAGCACTGAAGCTTTCTTT	CASSVESMGSTEAFF
TRBV29-1	-	TRBJ1-2	-	TGCAGCGTTGGACAGACATTGGACTATGGCTACACCTTC	CSVGQTLDYGYTF
TRBV19	-	TRBJ2-4	-	TGTGCCAGTAGTATTGTGGGCAGGGGAGGGGGCATTCAGTACTTC	CASSIVGRGGGIQYF
TRBV9	-	TRBJ1-1	TRBD1	TGTGCCAGCAGCCCCCTCCCCGGGACAGGGCCCGAGGGTACTGAAGCTTTCTTT	CASSPLPGTGPEGTEAFF
TRBV12-3/TRBV12-4	few	TRBJ1-1	-	TGTGCCAGCAGTTCGAGGAACACTGAAGCTTTCTTT	CASSSRNTEAFF
TRBV11-1	-	TRBJ2-6	-	TGTGCCAGCAGTAGCAGGGCAGGTGGGGCCAACGTCCTGACTTTC	CASSSRAGGANVLTF
TRBV27	-	TRBJ2-7	TRBD2	TGTGCCAGCAGTCTCACTAGCGGGAGCTCCTACGAGCAGTACTTC	CASSLTSGSSYEQYF
TRBV27	-	TRBJ1-2	-	TGTGCCAGCAGTTTATCTGGAGGGAACTATGGCTACACCTTC	CASSLSGGNYGYTF
TRBV30	once	TRBJ2-2	TRBD2	TGTGCCTGGAGTCCCCTAGCGGGAAACACCGGGGAGCTGTTTTTT	CAWSPLAGNTGELFF